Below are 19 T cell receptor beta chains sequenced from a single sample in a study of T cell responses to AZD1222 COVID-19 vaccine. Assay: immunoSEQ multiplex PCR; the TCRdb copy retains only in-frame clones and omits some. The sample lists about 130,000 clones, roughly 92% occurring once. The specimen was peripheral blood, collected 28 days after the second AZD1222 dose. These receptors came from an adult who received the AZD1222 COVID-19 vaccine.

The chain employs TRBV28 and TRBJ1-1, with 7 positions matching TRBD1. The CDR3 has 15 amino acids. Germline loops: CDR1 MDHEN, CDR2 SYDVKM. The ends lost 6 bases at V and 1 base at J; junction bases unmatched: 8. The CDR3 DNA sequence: TGTGCCAGCAGGCCCCCCCACAGGGGGAACACTGAAGCTTTCTTT. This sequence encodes CASRPPHRGNTEAFF.

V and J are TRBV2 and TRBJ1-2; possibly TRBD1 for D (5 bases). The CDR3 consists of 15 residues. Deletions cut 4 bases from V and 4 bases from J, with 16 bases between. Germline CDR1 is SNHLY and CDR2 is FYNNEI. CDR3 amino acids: CASSGLGRTLYGYTF. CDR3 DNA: TGTGCCAGCAGTGGGCTGGGACGGACCCTCTATGGCTACACCTTC. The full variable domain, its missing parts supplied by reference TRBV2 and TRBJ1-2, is EPEVTQTPSHQVTQMGQEVILRCVPISNHLYFYWYRQILGQKVEFLVSFYNNEISEKSEIFDDQFSVERPDGSNFTLKIRSTKLEDSAMYFCASSGLGRTLYGYTFGSGTRLTVV.

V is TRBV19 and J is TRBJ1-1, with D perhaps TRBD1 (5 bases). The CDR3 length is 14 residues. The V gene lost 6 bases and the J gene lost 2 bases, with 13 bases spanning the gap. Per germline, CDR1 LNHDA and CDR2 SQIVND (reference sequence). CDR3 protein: CASRSGTSNTEAFF. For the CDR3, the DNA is TGTGCCAGTAGATCCGGGACGTCCAACACTGAAGCTTTCTTT.

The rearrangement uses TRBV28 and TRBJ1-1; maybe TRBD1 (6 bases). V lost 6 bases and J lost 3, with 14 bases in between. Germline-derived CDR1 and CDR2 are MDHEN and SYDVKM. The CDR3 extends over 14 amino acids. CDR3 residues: CASRVTGLDTEAFF. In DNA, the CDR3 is TGTGCCAGCAGGGTGACAGGATTGGACACTGAAGCTTTCTTT.

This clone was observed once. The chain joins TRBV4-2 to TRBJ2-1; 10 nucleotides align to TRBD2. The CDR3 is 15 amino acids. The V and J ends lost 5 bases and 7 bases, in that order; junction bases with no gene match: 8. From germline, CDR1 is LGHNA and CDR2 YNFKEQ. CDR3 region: CASSSSGGATNEQFF. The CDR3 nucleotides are TGTGCCAGCAGCTCCAGCGGGGGGGCTACGAATGAGCAGTTCTTC.

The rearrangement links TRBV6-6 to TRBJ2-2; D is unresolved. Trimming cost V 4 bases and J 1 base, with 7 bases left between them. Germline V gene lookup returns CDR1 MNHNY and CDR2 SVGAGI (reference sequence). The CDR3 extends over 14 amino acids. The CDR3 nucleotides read TGTGCCAGCAGTTTGATTGAGAACACCGGGGAGCTGTTTTTT. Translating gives CASSLIENTGELFF.

The CDR3 region is CASSLEDRESSPLHF. DNA of the CDR3: TGTGCCAGCAGCTTAGAGGACAGGGAGAGTTCACCCCTCCACTTT. The chain carries TRBV7-9 and TRBJ1-6; 8 bases are a match to TRBD1. The germline CDR1 and CDR2 sequences are SEHNR and FQNEAQ (reference sequence). This CDR3 is 15 amino acids long. J gave up 9 bases and V 1 base, and 5 bases lay outside the gene matches.

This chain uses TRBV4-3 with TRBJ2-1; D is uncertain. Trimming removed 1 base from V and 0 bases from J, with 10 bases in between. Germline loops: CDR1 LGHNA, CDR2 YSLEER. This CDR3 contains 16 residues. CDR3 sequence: CASSQGPAFSYNEQFF. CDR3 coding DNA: TGCGCCAGCAGCCAAGGTCCAGCGTTCTCCTACAATGAGCAGTTCTTC.

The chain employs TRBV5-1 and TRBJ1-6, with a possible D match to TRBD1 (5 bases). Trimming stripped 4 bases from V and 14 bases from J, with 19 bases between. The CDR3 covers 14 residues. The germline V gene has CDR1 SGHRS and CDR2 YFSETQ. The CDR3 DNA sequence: TGCGCCAGCAGCCCCGGGACCGACGGTGGAACCCTCCACTTT. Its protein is CASSPGTDGGTLHF.

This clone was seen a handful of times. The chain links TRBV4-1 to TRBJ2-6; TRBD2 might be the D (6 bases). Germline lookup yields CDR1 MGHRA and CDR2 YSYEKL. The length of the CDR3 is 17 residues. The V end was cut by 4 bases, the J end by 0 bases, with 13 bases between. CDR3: CASSPRDFHSGANVLTF. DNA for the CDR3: TGCGCCAGCAGCCCGCGGGACTTCCACTCTGGGGCCAACGTCCTGACTTTC.

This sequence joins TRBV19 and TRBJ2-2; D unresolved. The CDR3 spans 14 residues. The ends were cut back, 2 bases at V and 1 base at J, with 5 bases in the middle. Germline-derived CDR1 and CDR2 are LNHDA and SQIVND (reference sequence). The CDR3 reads CASSISRNTGELFF. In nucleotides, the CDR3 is TGTGCCAGTAGTATAAGCAGGAACACCGGGGAGCTGTTTTTT.

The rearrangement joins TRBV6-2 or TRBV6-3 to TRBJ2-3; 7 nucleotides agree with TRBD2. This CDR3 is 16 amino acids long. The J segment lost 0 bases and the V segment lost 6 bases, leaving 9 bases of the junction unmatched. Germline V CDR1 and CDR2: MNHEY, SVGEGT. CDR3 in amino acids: CASSPGREYSTDTQYF. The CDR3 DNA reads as TGTGCCAGCAGCCCCGGGCGGGAGTATAGCACAGATACGCAGTATTTT.

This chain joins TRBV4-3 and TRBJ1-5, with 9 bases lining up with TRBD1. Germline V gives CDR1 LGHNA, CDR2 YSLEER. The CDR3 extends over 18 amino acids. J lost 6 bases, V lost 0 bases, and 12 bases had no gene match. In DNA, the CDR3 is TGCGCCAGCAGCCAAGAACTAGGTACGACAGGGGGAGCTCAGCCCCAGCATTTT. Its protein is CASSQELGTTGGAQPQHF.

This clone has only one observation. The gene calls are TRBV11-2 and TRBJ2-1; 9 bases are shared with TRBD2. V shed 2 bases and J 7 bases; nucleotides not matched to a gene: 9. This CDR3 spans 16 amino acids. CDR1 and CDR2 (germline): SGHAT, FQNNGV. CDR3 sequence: CASSLLGGGAVNEQFF. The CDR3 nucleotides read TGTGCCAGCAGCTTACTGGGCGGGGGGGCCGTGAATGAGCAGTTCTTC.

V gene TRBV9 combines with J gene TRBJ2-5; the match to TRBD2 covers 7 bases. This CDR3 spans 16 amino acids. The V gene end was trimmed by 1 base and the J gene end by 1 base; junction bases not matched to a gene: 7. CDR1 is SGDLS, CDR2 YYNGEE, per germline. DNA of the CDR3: TGTGCCAGCAGCGTATCCGGGGGAGGGCTCCAAGAGACCCAGTACTTC. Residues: CASSVSGGGLQETQYF.

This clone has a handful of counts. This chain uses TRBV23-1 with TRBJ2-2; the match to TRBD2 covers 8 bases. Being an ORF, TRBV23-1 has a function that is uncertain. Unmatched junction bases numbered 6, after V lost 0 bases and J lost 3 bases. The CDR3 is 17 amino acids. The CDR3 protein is CASSQSTGGPDTGELFF. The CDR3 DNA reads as TGCGCCAGCAGTCAATCGACGGGGGGGCCGGACACCGGGGAGCTGTTTTTT.

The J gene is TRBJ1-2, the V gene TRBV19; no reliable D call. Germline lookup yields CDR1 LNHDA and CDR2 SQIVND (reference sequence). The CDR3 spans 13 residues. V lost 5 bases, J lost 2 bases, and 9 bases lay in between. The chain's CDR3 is CASSSGRNYGYTF. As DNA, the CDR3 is TGTGCCAGTAGTTCTGGGAGAAACTATGGCTACACCTTC.

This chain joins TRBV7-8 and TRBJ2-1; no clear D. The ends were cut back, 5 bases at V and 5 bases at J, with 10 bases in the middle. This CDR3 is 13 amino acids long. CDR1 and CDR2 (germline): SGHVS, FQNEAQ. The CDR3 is CASSPLSNNEQFF. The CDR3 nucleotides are TGTGCCAGCAGCCCCCTCTCAAACAATGAGCAGTTCTTC.

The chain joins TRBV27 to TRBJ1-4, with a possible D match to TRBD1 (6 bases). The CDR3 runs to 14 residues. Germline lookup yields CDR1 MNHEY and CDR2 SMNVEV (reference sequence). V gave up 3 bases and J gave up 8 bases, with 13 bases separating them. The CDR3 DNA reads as TGTGCCAGCAGTTTTTGGGGGCAGGGGGAAAAACTGTTTTTT. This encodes CASSFWGQGEKLFF. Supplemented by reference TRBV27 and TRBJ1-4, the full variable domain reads EAQVTQNPRYLITVTGKKLTVTCSQNMNHEYMSWYRQDPGLGLRQIYYSMNVEVTDKGDVPEGYKVSRKEKRNFPLILESPSPNQTSLYFCASSFWGQGEKLFFGSGTQLSVL.